The clone carrying this T cell receptor (beta chain) was counted a few times. Its matching antigen is unknown. The data stem from a study of cytomegalovirus exposure and HLA in healthy donors. Findings of the study overall: Another analysis was done later, and it associated roughly 15,000 TCR beta sequences with HLA alleles at 0.05 false discovery rate.

PCR primers comprised 60 Vbeta and 13 Jbeta primers. TCRdb's table, derived via immunoSEQ multiplex PCR, lists solely in-frame clones and lacks some. The table has about 100,000 clones, around four fifths seen once. The germline CDR1 and CDR2 sequences are SEHNR and FQNEAQ (reference sequence). V lost 4 bases, J lost 0 bases, and 5 bases stayed unmatched. The length of the CDR3 is 16 residues. Sequencing was performed on PBMCs. This receptor was obtained from a man between 40 and 49 years old in good health and CMV-seronegative. This chain connects TRBV7-9 to TRBJ2-2; 7 bases line up with TRBD1. CDR3 in DNA: TGTGCCAGCAGCTACGAGGGGACAGCGAACACCGGGGAGCTGTTTTTT. It is translated as CASSYEGTANTGELFF. The variable domain in full, completed from reference TRBV7-9 and TRBJ2-2, reads DTGVSQNPRHKITKRGQNVTFRCDPISEHNRLYWYRQTLGQGPEFLTYFQNEAQLEKSRLLSDRFSAERPKGSFSTLEIQRTEQGDSAMYLCASSYEGTANTGELFFGEGSRLTVL.